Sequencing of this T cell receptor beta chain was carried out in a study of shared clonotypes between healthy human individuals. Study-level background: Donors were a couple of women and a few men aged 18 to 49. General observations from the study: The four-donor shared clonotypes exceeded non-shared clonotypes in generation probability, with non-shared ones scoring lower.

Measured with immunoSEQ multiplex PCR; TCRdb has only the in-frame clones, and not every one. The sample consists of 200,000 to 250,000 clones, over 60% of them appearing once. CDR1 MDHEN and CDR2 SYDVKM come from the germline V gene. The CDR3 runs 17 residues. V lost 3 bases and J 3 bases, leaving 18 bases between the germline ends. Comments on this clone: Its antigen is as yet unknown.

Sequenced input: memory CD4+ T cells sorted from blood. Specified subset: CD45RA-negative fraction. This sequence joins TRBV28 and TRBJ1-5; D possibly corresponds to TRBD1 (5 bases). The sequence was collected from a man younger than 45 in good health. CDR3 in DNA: TGTGCCAGCAGTTTTGTTTTAGGGCAGGGAGACAATCAGCCCCAGCATTTT. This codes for CASSFVLGQGDNQPQHF.